These T cell receptor beta chains were read from a single sample in a study of CD8 T cells in Susac syndrome. TCRdb fed the immunoSEQ multiplex PCR reads into MiXCR, producing one record per CDR3 protein. Of approximately 53,000 distinct CDR3 sequences in the sample, roughly 93% were seen once. Sequenced input: CD8+ T cells from PBMCs. These receptors were collected from a human donor with multiple sclerosis. Both conserved end residues are part of each CDR3. D genes are given only for firm matches. The size of a clone is reported for some rows only, either as once, few or many, or as a class for expanded clones.

v_call: TRBV7-9
cdr3_length: 15
clone_size: .
j_call: TRBJ1-2
d_call: .
cdr3_nt: TGTGCCAGCAGCTCATCTACTCGGGCGAGATTTGGCTACACCTTC
cdr3_aa: CASSSSTRARFGYTF

v_call: TRBV28
cdr3_length: 16
clone_size: .
j_call: TRBJ1-5
d_call: TRBD1
cdr3_nt: TGTGCCAGCAGCATTACAGGGGGCTTGGGCAATCAGCCCCAGCATTTT
cdr3_aa: CASSITGGLGNQPQHF

v_call: TRBV5-6
cdr3_length: 13
clone_size: .
j_call: TRBJ2-3
d_call: .
cdr3_nt: TGTGCCAGCAGCAAAGTTTTCTTGGGTACGCAGTATTTT
cdr3_aa: CASSKVFLGTQYF

v_call: TRBV19
cdr3_length: 16
clone_size: .
j_call: TRBJ1-1
d_call: .
cdr3_nt: TGTGCCAGTAGTATGCTTTCTGTCCGGCGGAACACTGAAGTTTTCTTT
cdr3_aa: CASSMLSVRRNTEVFF

v_call: TRBV15
cdr3_length: 16
clone_size: once
j_call: TRBJ1-5
d_call: .
cdr3_nt: TGTGCCACCAGCAGAGATCCACCCCGGCGCAATCAGCCCCAGCATTTT
cdr3_aa: CATSRDPPRRNQPQHF

v_call: TRBV25-1
cdr3_length: 12
clone_size: .
j_call: TRBJ1-1
d_call: .
cdr3_nt: TGTGCCAGCAGGATGGGGAACACTGAAGCTTTCTTT
cdr3_aa: CASRMGNTEAFF

v_call: TRBV11-2
cdr3_length: 14
clone_size: .
j_call: TRBJ2-5
d_call: .
cdr3_nt: TGTGCCAGCAGCTTAGGGGGGGTCCAAGAGACCCAGTACTTC
cdr3_aa: CASSLGGVQETQYF

v_call: TRBV19
cdr3_length: 16
clone_size: .
j_call: TRBJ2-1
d_call: .
cdr3_nt: TGTGCCAGTAGTAAGTTAGACAGGGAGGCTTTTGGTGAGCAGTTCTTC
cdr3_aa: CASSKLDREAFGEQFF

v_call: TRBV27
cdr3_length: 14
clone_size: .
j_call: TRBJ2-3
d_call: .
cdr3_nt: TGTGCCAGCAGTTCGGCCGGCCCTGCAGATACGCAGTATTTT
cdr3_aa: CASSSAGPADTQYF

v_call: TRBV30
cdr3_length: 10
clone_size: .
j_call: TRBJ1-1
d_call: .
cdr3_nt: TGTGCCTGGATTAAGACTGAAGCTTTCTTT
cdr3_aa: CAWIKTEAFF

v_call: TRBV23-1
cdr3_length: 16
clone_size: .
j_call: TRBJ1-1
d_call: .
cdr3_nt: TGCGCCAGCAGTCAATCGGTCAGGACTGGGGACACTGAAGCTTTCTTT
cdr3_aa: CASSQSVRTGDTEAFF

v_call: TRBV5-1
cdr3_length: 11
clone_size: .
j_call: TRBJ1-2
d_call: .
cdr3_nt: TGCGCCCCCCGACGGGAGGTTGGCTACACCTTC
cdr3_aa: CAPRREVGYTF

v_call: TRBV12-3/TRBV12-4
cdr3_length: 15
clone_size: .
j_call: TRBJ2-5
d_call: .
cdr3_nt: TGTGCCAGCAGTCCCACCGGACAGATTAAAGAGACCCAGTACTTC
cdr3_aa: CASSPTGQIKETQYF

v_call: TRBV4-1
cdr3_length: 14
clone_size: .
j_call: TRBJ1-1
d_call: .
cdr3_nt: TGCGCCAGCAGCCAAGATTTAGAACTTCTCGAAGCTTTCTTT
cdr3_aa: CASSQDLELLEAFF

v_call: TRBV6-6
cdr3_length: 13
clone_size: .
j_call: TRBJ2-5
d_call: .
cdr3_nt: TGTGCCAGCAGCGCCGGACGACAAGAGACCCAGTACTTC
cdr3_aa: CASSAGRQETQYF